This is a list of T cell receptor beta chains from one sample in a study of blood T cell repertoires in COVID-19. Here immunoSEQ multiplex PCR was the method, and the copy in TCRdb shows in-frame clones only, minus some. The data contain 290,000 or so clones, around 91% of them singletons. The specimen sequenced was PBMCs or T cells enriched from blood (not recorded which). The receptors shown here come from a woman aged 18-29 years with acute COVID-19. CDR3s include the opening cysteine and the closing phenylalanine or tryptophan. A D gene is named only where the DNA matches it firmly. Expanded clones are given a class, and other clones once, few, many or no size at all.

cdr3_length: 14
d_call: -
j_call: TRBJ1-3
clone_size: -
v_call: TRBV19
cdr3_nt: TGTGCCAGTAGTAATCGGGGAAGTGGAAACACCATATATTTT
cdr3_aa: CASSNRGSGNTIYF

cdr3_length: 15
d_call: -
j_call: TRBJ1-2
clone_size: -
v_call: TRBV11-2
cdr3_nt: TGTGCCAGCAGCTTAGGGACGGGTGGGGCCGATGGCTACACCTTC
cdr3_aa: CASSLGTGGADGYTF

cdr3_length: 14
d_call: -
j_call: TRBJ2-7
clone_size: -
v_call: TRBV15
cdr3_nt: TGTGCCACCAGGGGCGGGGGCAGCTCCTACGAGCAGTACTTC
cdr3_aa: CATRGGGSSYEQYF

cdr3_length: 14
d_call: -
j_call: TRBJ1-2
clone_size: -
v_call: TRBV28
cdr3_nt: TGTGCCAGCAGTACGGGGGACGGAAGTTATGGCTACACCTTC
cdr3_aa: CASSTGDGSYGYTF

cdr3_length: 14
d_call: -
j_call: TRBJ2-7
clone_size: -
v_call: TRBV3-1/TRBV3-2
cdr3_nt: TGTGCCAGCAGCTACTTTGCGGGGGCGAGAGAGCAGTACTTC
cdr3_aa: CASSYFAGAREQYF

cdr3_length: 14
d_call: TRBD1
j_call: TRBJ1-5
clone_size: once
v_call: TRBV19
cdr3_nt: TGTGCCAGCTCACCGGGACAGGCACATCAGCCCCAGCATTTT
cdr3_aa: CASSPGQAHQPQHF

cdr3_length: 14
d_call: -
j_call: TRBJ2-3
clone_size: -
v_call: TRBV6-5
cdr3_nt: TGTGCCAGCAGAAGATTGAGCGGGACAGATACGCAGTATTTT
cdr3_aa: CASRRLSGTDTQYF

cdr3_length: 14
d_call: -
j_call: TRBJ2-2
clone_size: -
v_call: TRBV7-3
cdr3_nt: TGTGCCAGCAGCCCCCGACTAGACACCGGGGAGCTGTTTTTT
cdr3_aa: CASSPRLDTGELFF

cdr3_length: 17
d_call: TRBD1
j_call: TRBJ1-1
clone_size: -
v_call: TRBV10-3
cdr3_nt: TGTGCCATCAGTGAGTCGGGGACAGGGACTACCTACACTGAAGCTTTCTTT
cdr3_aa: CAISESGTGTTYTEAFF

cdr3_length: 16
d_call: TRBD2
j_call: TRBJ2-5
clone_size: -
v_call: TRBV23-1
cdr3_nt: TGCGCCAGCAGTCTGGGAGGGGAGTTAACCCAAGAGACCCAGTACTTC
cdr3_aa: CASSLGGELTQETQYF

cdr3_length: 15
d_call: TRBD1
j_call: TRBJ1-5
clone_size: -
v_call: TRBV25-1
cdr3_nt: TGTGCCAGCAGTGAACGGACAGGACCTAATCAGCCCCAGCATTTT
cdr3_aa: CASSERTGPNQPQHF

cdr3_length: 14
d_call: -
j_call: TRBJ2-3
clone_size: -
v_call: TRBV7-3
cdr3_nt: TGTGCCAGCAGCTCTGGCGGCGCCCTAGATACGCAGTATTTT
cdr3_aa: CASSSGGALDTQYF

cdr3_length: 15
d_call: -
j_call: TRBJ2-1
clone_size: -
v_call: TRBV7-9
cdr3_nt: TGTGCCAGCAGCTTCGACTACGGGATCTACAATGAGCAGTTCTTC
cdr3_aa: CASSFDYGIYNEQFF

cdr3_length: 14
d_call: TRBD1
j_call: TRBJ2-2
clone_size: -
v_call: TRBV11-3
cdr3_nt: TGTGCCAGCCGCGGACAGGGGGACACCGGGGAGCTGTTTTTT
cdr3_aa: CASRGQGDTGELFF

cdr3_length: 13
d_call: TRBD1
j_call: TRBJ1-2
clone_size: -
v_call: TRBV6-5
cdr3_nt: TGTGCCAGCAGTATGCACAGGGGTCTTGGCTACACCTTC
cdr3_aa: CASSMHRGLGYTF

cdr3_length: 14
d_call: -
j_call: TRBJ1-6
clone_size: -
v_call: TRBV9
cdr3_nt: TGTGCCAGCAGCGTAGAACAGGGTGACTCACCCCTCCACTTT
cdr3_aa: CASSVEQGDSPLHF

cdr3_length: 16
d_call: TRBD2
j_call: TRBJ2-4
clone_size: -
v_call: TRBV7-9
cdr3_nt: TGTGCCAGCAGCCCCCTCGAGCGGGGTACCGACGAGATTCAGTACTTC
cdr3_aa: CASSPLERGTDEIQYF

cdr3_length: 15
d_call: -
j_call: TRBJ1-1
clone_size: -
v_call: TRBV3-1/TRBV3-2
cdr3_nt: TGTGCCAGCACCTCCGGGAAGGGTCGGGGCACTGAAGCTTTCTTT
cdr3_aa: CASTSGKGRGTEAFF

cdr3_length: 15
d_call: -
j_call: TRBJ2-5
clone_size: -
v_call: TRBV15
cdr3_nt: TGTGCCACCAGCGGGATATTAGGGGGACAAGAGACCCAGTACTTC
cdr3_aa: CATSGILGGQETQYF

cdr3_length: 14
d_call: TRBD2
j_call: TRBJ2-1
clone_size: -
v_call: TRBV27
cdr3_nt: TGTGCCAGCAGTTTATCGCGGGAGCACAATGAGCAGTTCTTC
cdr3_aa: CASSLSREHNEQFF

cdr3_length: 17
d_call: TRBD2
j_call: TRBJ2-3
clone_size: -
v_call: TRBV9
cdr3_nt: TGTGCCAGCAGCGAGACGCCCGGGACTAGCAGCACAGATACGCAGTATTTT
cdr3_aa: CASSETPGTSSTDTQYF

cdr3_length: 15
d_call: TRBD2
j_call: TRBJ2-2
clone_size: -
v_call: TRBV7-3
cdr3_nt: TGTGCCAGCAGCGTACTAGCGGCCTCGGCCGGGGAGCTGTTTTTT
cdr3_aa: CASSVLAASAGELFF

cdr3_length: 12
d_call: -
j_call: TRBJ2-7
clone_size: -
v_call: TRBV5-4
cdr3_nt: TGTGCCAGCAGTACGGGGGTCCGCGAGCAGTACTTC
cdr3_aa: CASSTGVREQYF

cdr3_length: 15
d_call: -
j_call: TRBJ1-2
clone_size: -
v_call: TRBV18
cdr3_nt: TGTGCCAGCTCACCGCCGGGAGGGGGAGCTCTTGGCTACACCTTC
cdr3_aa: CASSPPGGGALGYTF

cdr3_length: 14
d_call: -
j_call: TRBJ1-1
clone_size: few
v_call: TRBV19
cdr3_nt: TGTGCCAGTAGTCCCGCTGGAGGGGACGCTGAAGCTTTCTTT
cdr3_aa: CASSPAGGDAEAFF

cdr3_length: 15
d_call: TRBD2
j_call: TRBJ2-3
clone_size: -
v_call: TRBV7-9
cdr3_nt: TGTGCCAGCAGCCAAAGGGCGGGAGCTACAGATACGCAGTATTTT
cdr3_aa: CASSQRAGATDTQYF

cdr3_length: 15
d_call: -
j_call: TRBJ2-1
clone_size: -
v_call: TRBV5-1
cdr3_nt: TGCGCCAGCAGCTCGGGGACTGCAATGATCGGTGAGCAGTTCTTC
cdr3_aa: CASSSGTAMIGEQFF

cdr3_length: 15
d_call: TRBD2
j_call: TRBJ2-1
clone_size: -
v_call: TRBV7-6
cdr3_nt: TGTGCCAGCAGCTTAATGAGCGGGACCTACAATGAGCAGTTCTTC
cdr3_aa: CASSLMSGTYNEQFF